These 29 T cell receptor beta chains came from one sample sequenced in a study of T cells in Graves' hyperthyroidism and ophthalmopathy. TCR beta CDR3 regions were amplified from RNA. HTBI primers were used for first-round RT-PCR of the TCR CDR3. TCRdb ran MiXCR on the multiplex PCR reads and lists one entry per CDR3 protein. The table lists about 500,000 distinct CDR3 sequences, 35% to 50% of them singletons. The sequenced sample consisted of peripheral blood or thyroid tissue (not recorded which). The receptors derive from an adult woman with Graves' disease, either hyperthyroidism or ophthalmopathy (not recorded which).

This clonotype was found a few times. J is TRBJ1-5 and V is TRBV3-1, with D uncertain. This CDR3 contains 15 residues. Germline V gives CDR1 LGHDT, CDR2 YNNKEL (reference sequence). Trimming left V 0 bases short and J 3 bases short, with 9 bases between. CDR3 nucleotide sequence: TGTGCCAGCAGCCAAGATTCGGGCTTCAATCAGCCCCAGCATTTT. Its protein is CASSQDSGFNQPQHF.

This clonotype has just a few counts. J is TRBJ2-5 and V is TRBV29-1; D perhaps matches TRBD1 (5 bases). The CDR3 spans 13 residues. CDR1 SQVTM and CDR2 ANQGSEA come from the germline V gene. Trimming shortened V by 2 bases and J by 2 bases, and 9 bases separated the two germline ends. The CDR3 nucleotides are TGCAGCGTTGAAAGGGGCATACAAGAGACCCAGTACTTC. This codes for CSVERGIQETQYF.

The CDR3 loop is CASSPASITGELFF. DNA of the CDR3: TGTGCCAGCAGCCCCGCGTCGATAACCGGGGAGCTGTTTTTT. J is TRBJ2-2 and V is TRBV7-3; unclear D gene. The ends were cut back, 5 bases at V and 5 bases at J, with 12 bases in the middle. Germline loops: CDR1 SGHTA, CDR2 FQGTGA. The CDR3 runs 14 residues.

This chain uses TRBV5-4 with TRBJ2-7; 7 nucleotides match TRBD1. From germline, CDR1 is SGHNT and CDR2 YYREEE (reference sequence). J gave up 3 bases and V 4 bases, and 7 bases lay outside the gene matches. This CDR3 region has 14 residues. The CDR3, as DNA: TGTGCCAGCAGCGAGGACAGGTTCGACTACGAGCAGTACTTC. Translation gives CASSEDRFDYEQYF.

The CDR3 reads CSARPVRGYTGELFF. The CDR3 DNA sequence: TGCAGTGCTAGACCCGTCAGGGGGTACACCGGGGAGCTGTTTTTT. The V and J genes are TRBV20-1 and TRBJ2-2; TRBD1 agrees at 7 bases. The CDR3 covers 15 residues. The ends lost 2 bases at V and 3 bases at J; junction bases unmatched: 6. Germline V gene sequence: CDR1 DFQATT, CDR2 SNEGSKA (reference sequence).

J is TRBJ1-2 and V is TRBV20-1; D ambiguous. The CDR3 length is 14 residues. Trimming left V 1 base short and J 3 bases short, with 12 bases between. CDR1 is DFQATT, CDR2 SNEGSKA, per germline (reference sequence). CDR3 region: CSARVWTMDYGYTF. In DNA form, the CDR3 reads TGCAGTGCTAGAGTTTGGACCATGGACTATGGCTACACCTTC.

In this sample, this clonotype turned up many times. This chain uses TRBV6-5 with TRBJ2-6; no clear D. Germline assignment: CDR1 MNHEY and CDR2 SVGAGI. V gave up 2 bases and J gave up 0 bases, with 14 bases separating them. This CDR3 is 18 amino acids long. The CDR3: CASSYVGNLRSGANVLTF. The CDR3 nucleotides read TGTGCCAGCAGTTACGTGGGGAACCTCCGCTCTGGGGCCAACGTCCTGACTTTC.

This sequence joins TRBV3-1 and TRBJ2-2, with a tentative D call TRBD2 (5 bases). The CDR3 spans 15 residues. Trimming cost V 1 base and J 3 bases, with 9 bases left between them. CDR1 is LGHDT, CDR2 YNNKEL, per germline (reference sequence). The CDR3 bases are TGTGCCAGCAGCCAAGGGCGGGTACACACCGGGGAGCTGTTTTTT. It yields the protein CASSQGRVHTGELFF.

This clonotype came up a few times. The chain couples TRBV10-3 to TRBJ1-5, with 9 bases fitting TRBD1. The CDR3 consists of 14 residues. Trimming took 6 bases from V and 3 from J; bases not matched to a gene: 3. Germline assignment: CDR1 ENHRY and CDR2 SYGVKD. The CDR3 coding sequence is TGTGCCATCAGGGGGGACAGGGACAATCAGCCCCAGCATTTT. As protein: CAIRGDRDNQPQHF.

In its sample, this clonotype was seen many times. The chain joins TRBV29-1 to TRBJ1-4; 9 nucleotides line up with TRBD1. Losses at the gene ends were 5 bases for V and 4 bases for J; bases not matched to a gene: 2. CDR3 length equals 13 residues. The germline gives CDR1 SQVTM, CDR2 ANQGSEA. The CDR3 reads CSVSGQGNEKLFF. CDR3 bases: TGCAGCGTTTCGGGACAGGGTAATGAAAAACTGTTTTTT.

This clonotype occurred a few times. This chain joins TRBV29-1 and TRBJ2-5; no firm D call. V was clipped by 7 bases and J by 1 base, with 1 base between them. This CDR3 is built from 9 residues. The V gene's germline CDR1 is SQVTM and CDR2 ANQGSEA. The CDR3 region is CSAQETQYF. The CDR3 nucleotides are TGCAGCGCCCAAGAGACCCAGTACTTC. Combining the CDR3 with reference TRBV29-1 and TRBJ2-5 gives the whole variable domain SAVISQKPSRDICQRGTSLTIQCQVDSQVTMMFWYRQQPGQSLTLIATANQGSEATYESGFVIDKFPISRPNLTFSTLTVSNMSPEDSSIYLCSAQETQYFGPGTRLLVL.

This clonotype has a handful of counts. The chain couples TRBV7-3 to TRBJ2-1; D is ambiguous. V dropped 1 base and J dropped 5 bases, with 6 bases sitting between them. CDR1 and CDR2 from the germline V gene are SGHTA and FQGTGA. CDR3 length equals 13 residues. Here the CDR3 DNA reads TGTGCCAGCAGCTTAAACTACAACAATGAGCAGTTCTTC. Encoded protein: CASSLNYNNEQFF.

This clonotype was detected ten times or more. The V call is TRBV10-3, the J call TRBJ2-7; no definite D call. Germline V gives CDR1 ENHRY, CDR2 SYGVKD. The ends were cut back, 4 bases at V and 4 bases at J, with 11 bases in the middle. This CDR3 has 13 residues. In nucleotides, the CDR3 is TGTGCCATCAGTGGACTCCAATATTACGAGCAGTACTTC. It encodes CAISGLQYYEQYF.

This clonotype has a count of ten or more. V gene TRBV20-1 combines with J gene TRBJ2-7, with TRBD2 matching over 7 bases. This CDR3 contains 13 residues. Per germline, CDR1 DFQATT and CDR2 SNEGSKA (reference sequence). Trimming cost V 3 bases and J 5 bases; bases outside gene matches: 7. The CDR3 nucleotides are TGCAGTGCTAGCGGGAGGCCAAACGACGAGCAGTACTTC. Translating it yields CSASGRPNDEQYF.

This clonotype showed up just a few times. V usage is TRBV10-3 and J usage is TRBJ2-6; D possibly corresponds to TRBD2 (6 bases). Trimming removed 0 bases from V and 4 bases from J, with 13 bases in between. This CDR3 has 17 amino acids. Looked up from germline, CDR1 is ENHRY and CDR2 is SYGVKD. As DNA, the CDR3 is TGTGCCATCAGTGAGTCGACGGCGGGATTAGGGGCCAACGTCCTGACTTTC. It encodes CAISESTAGLGANVLTF.

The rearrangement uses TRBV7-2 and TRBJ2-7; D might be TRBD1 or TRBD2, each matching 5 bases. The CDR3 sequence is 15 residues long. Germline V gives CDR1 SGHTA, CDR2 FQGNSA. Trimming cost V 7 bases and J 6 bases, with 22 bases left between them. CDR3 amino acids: CASTLWDGPLLEQYF. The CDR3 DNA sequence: TGTGCCAGCACCCTATGGGACGGACCTTTACTCGAGCAGTACTTC.

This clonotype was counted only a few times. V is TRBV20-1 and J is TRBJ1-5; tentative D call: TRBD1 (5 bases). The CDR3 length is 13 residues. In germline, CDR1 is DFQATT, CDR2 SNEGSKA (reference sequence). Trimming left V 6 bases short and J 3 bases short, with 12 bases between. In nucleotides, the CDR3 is TGCAGTGCCCGGGGACGGCACAATCAGCCCCAGCATTTT. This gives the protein CSARGRHNQPQHF.

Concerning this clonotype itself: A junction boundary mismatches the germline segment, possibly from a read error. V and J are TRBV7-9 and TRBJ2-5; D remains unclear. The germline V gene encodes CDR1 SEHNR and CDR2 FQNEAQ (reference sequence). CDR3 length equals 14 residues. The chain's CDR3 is CASSPSQVWETQYF. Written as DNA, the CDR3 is TGCGCCAGCAGCCCATCCCAGGTTTGGGAGACCCAGTACTTC.

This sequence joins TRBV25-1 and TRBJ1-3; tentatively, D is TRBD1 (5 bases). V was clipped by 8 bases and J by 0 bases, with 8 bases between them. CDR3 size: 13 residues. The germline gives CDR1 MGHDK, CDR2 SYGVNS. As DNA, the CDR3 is TGTGCCAGCGGACAAAACTCTGGAAACACCATATATTTT. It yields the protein CASGQNSGNTIYF.

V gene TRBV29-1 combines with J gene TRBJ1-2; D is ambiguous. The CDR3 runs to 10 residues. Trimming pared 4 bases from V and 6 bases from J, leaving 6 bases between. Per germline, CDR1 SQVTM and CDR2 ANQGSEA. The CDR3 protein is CSVAGDGYTF. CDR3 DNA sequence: TGCAGCGTTGCCGGGGATGGCTACACCTTC.

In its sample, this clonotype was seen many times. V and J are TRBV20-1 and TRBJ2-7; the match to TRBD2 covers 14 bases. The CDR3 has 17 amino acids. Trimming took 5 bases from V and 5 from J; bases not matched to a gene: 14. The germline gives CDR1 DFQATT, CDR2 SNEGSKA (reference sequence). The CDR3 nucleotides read TGCAGTGCTGGGGGACGAGATCGGACTAGCGGGAGGAACGAGCAGTACTTC. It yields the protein CSAGGRDRTSGRNEQYF.

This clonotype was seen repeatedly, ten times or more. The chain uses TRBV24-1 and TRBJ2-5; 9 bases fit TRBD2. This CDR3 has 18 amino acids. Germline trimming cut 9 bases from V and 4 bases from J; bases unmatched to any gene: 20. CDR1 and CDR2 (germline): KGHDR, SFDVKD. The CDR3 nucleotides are TGTGCCACCCATAGAGGAGGGGCGGGAGGGCCTTATGCAGAGACCCAGTACTTC. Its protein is CATHRGGAGGPYAETQYF.

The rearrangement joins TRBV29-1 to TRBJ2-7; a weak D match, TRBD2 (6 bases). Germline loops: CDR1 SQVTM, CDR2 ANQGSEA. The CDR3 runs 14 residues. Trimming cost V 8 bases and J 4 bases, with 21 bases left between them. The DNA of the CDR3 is TGCAGCAAAAGTCGGGGGTTGGGGCGGTACGAGCAGTACTTC. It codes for CSKSRGLGRYEQYF.

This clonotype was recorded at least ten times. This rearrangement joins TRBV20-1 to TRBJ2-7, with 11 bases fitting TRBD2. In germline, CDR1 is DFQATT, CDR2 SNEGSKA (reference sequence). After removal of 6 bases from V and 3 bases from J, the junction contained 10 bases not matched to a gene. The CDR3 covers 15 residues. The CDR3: CSAPALAGGVYEQYF. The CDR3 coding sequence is TGCAGTGCCCCCGCTTTAGCGGGAGGGGTCTACGAGCAGTACTTC.

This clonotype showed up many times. The CDR3 DNA follows: TGTGCCAGCAGCTTAACTGGAGAGTCGCGGGAGCAGTACTTC. This encodes CASSLTGESREQYF. The genes are TRBV7-3 and TRBJ2-7; D remains unclear. Trimming removed 0 bases from V and 7 bases from J, with 13 bases in between. Germline-derived CDR1 and CDR2 are SGHTA and FQGTGA. The CDR3 totals 14 residues.

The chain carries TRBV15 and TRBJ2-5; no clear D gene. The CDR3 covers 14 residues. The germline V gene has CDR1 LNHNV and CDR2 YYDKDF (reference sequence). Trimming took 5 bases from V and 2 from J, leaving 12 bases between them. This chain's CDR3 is CATSSLDGQETQYF. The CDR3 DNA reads TGTGCCACCAGCTCACTCGACGGGCAAGAGACCCAGTACTTC.

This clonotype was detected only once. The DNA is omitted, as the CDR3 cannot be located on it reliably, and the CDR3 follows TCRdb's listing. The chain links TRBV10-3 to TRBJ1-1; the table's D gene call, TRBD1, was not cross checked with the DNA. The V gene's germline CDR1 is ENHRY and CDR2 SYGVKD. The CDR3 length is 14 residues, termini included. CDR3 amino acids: CAICSAQGNTEAFF.

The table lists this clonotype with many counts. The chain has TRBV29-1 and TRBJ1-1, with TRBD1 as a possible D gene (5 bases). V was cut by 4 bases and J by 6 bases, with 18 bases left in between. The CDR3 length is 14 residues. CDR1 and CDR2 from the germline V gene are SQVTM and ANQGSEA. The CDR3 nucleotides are TGCAGCGTTGTGGGGGAGAATTCCCGCGCTGAAGCTTTCTTT. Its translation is CSVVGENSRAEAFF.

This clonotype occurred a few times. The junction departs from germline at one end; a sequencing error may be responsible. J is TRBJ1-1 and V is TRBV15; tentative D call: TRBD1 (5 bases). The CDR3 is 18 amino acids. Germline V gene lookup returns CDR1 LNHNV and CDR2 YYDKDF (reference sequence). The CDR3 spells CATRRGRQGGLVNTEAFF. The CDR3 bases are TGTGCCACCAGAAGAGGACGGCAGGGAGGATTGGTGAACACTGAAGCTTTCTTT.